This TCR beta chain was identified in a study of beta chain features in type 1 diabetes. CD4+ naive, central memory, regulatory and stem cell-like memory cells were sorted via CD45RO/CCR7/CD25/CD127/CD95/CD27. Overall study results and limits: Type 1 diabetes patients showed a moderate but significant shortening of TCRB CDR3s in all four CD4+ subsets.

This CDR3 has 15 amino acids. Trimming took off 5 bases at V and 3 bases at J, with 16 bases between the two ends. Germline CDR1 reads SGDLS; CDR2 reads YYNGEE. The whole isolated RNA underwent reverse transcription, so sequencing captured expressed TCRB transcripts. Assay: immunoSEQ multiplex PCR; the TCRdb copy retains only in-frame clones and omits some. This table holds roughly 290,000 clones, approximately 16% found once. As regards this clone: Its antigen is unidentified.

Sequenced: naive CD4+ T cells from blood. V is TRBV9 and J is TRBJ2-3; TRBD2 is a possible D gene (6 bases). This clonotype originated in a man aged 18-30 years with type 1 diabetes. The CDR3 loop is CASRMWGEGTDTQYF. The CDR3 nucleotides read TGTGCCAGCAGAATGTGGGGGGAAGGGACAGATACGCAGTATTTT.